Listed here are 17 T cell receptor beta chains from one sample, sequenced in a study of cytotoxic CD8 clonotypes in ibrutinib-treated CLL. The table came from immunoSEQ multiplex PCR; TCRdb's copy has only in-frame clones and leaves some out. Of more than 200,000 clones detected, 70% appear once; the ten largest clones hold just over 15%. The sequences come from PBMCs, collected after 24 months of ibrutinib treatment. These receptors originate from a human donor with chronic lymphocytic leukemia.

This clone was recorded a few times. The J gene is TRBJ2-4, the V gene TRBV18, with D possibly being TRBD2 (6 bases). V gave up 6 bases and J gave up 7 bases, with 13 bases separating them. The CDR3 extends over 13 amino acids. Per the germline V gene, CDR1 is KGHSH and CDR2 is LQKENI. The CDR3 here is CASSPAGLNIQYF. In nucleotides, the CDR3 is TGTGCCAGCTCCCCCGCGGGGTTGAACATTCAGTACTTC.

The chain uses TRBV6-5 and TRBJ1-1; D gene unclear. Trimming left V 0 bases short and J 1 base short, with 9 bases between. The CDR3 contains 15 residues. Germline V gene lookup returns CDR1 MNHEY and CDR2 SVGAGI. The CDR3 nucleotides read TGTGCCAGCAGTTACTCCGACCGATGGAACACTGAAGCTTTCTTT. It translates to CASSYSDRWNTEAFF.

This sequence joins TRBV5-6 and TRBJ2-3; 11 bases match TRBD2. This CDR3 contains 17 residues. The junction had 7 bases not matched to a gene; V was cut back by 0 bases and J by 4 bases. CDR1 SGHDT and CDR2 YYEEEE come from the germline V gene. CDR3 sequence: CASSLVGSGRASDTQYF. CDR3 DNA sequence: TGTGCCAGCAGCTTGGTGGGTAGCGGGAGGGCCTCAGATACGCAGTATTTT.

This clone was observed once. The chain recombines TRBV28 with TRBJ1-4; a weak D match, TRBD1 (6 bases). Germline-derived CDR1 and CDR2 are MDHEN and SYDVKM. The length of the CDR3 is 15 residues. Trimming pared 2 bases from V and 5 bases from J, leaving 12 bases between. The CDR3 loop reads CASSLPGTWNEKLFF. The CDR3 DNA sequence: TGTGCCAGCAGTTTACCCGGGACATGGAATGAAAAACTGTTTTTT.

The sample holds one count of this clone. This chain connects TRBV5-1 to TRBJ2-1, with 12 bases aligning to TRBD2. CDR1 and CDR2 from the germline V gene are SGHRS and YFSETQ. V was pared by 4 bases and J by 7 bases, with 6 bases of the junction left unmatched. CDR3 length: 15 amino acids. CDR3 sequence (DNA): TGCGCCAGCAGCCAGACTAGCGGGAGCTTGAATGAGCAGTTCTTC. This codes for CASSQTSGSLNEQFF.

V gene TRBV30 combines with J gene TRBJ2-7; TRBD1 or TRBD2 may be the D gene (5 bases each). The CDR3 totals 13 residues. Trimming removed 3 bases at V and 6 bases at J, with 15 bases between. Germline values: CDR1 GTSNPN, CDR2 SVGIG (reference sequence). DNA for the CDR3: TGTGCCTGGAGCCGAGGGGAGTTAGGCGAGCAGTACTTC. Residues: CAWSRGELGEQYF.

The chain uses TRBV9 and TRBJ2-5; 7 nucleotides match TRBD1. Germline trimming cut 3 bases from V and 5 bases from J; bases unmatched to any gene: 10. The CDR3 is 15 residues long. CDR1 is SGDLS and CDR2 is YYNGEE in the germline V gene. CDR3 sequence: CASSGGQTNSETQYF. The CDR3 nucleotides are TGTGCCAGCAGCGGGGGACAGACGAACTCGGAGACCCAGTACTTC.

The chain uses TRBV6-5 and TRBJ2-7; 9 positions agree with TRBD2. The CDR3 sequence is 13 residues long. Trimming at V came to 2 bases and at J to 7 bases, leaving 3 bases not matched to a gene. Germline V gives CDR1 MNHEY, CDR2 SVGAGI. The CDR3 nucleotides read TGTGCCAGCAGTTACGGACTAGCGCGAGAGCAGTACTTC. Its translation: CASSYGLAREQYF.

In its sample, this clone was seen once. CDR3 sequence: CASSEPTVEAFF. The CDR3 DNA sequence: TGTGCCAGCAGTGAACCGACCGTCGAAGCTTTCTTT. This chain links TRBV2 with TRBJ1-1; D unresolved. The CDR3 is 12 amino acids. The V and J ends lost 2 bases and 8 bases respectively, with 9 bases between them. Germline assignment: CDR1 SNHLY and CDR2 FYNNEI.

The rearrangement joins TRBV13 to TRBJ1-1, with a tentative D call TRBD1 (5 bases). Germline V gene sequence: CDR1 PRHDT, CDR2 FYEKMQ (reference sequence). The V gene lost 0 bases and the J gene lost 0 bases, with 11 bases spanning the gap. The CDR3 is 16 residues long. CDR3 in DNA: TGTGCCAGCAGCTTAGGGGGGCCGGGAATGAACACTGAAGCTTTCTTT. The encoded protein is CASSLGGPGMNTEAFF.

The chain has TRBV27 and TRBJ2-7; D is perhaps TRBD2 (5 bases). The CDR3 runs to 14 residues. V lost 0 bases and J lost 5, with 11 bases in between. CDR1 and CDR2 (germline): MNHEY, SMNVEV (reference sequence). CDR3 sequence: CASSLSALEDEQYF. CDR3 in DNA: TGTGCCAGCAGTTTATCGGCCCTGGAGGACGAGCAGTACTTC.

This clone was found once. The V call is TRBV5-1, the J call TRBJ2-5, with 11 bases matching TRBD2. V shed 4 bases and J 2 bases; nucleotides not matched to a gene: 7. Germline-derived CDR1 and CDR2 are SGHRS and YFSETQ. The CDR3 has 16 amino acids. CDR3 bases: TGCGCCAGCAGCCTAACGGGACTAGCGGCACAAGAGACCCAGTACTTC. Protein: CASSLTGLAAQETQYF.

V is TRBV29-1 and J is TRBJ2-3; D not resolved. V was cut by 3 bases and J by 0 bases, with 7 bases left in between. CDR1 SQVTM and CDR2 ANQGSEA come from the germline V gene. CDR3 length: 13 residues. CDR3 sequence (DNA): TGCAGCGTTGATAGAGGCAGCACAGATACGCAGTATTTT. Translated: CSVDRGSTDTQYF.

V and J are TRBV6-5 and TRBJ2-7, with D unclear. The germline V gene encodes CDR1 MNHEY and CDR2 SVGAGI. The CDR3 extends over 16 amino acids. V lost 0 bases, J lost 6 bases, and 18 bases lay in between. The CDR3 sequence: CASSYSIGRTGAEQYF. DNA for the CDR3: TGTGCCAGCAGTTACTCGATTGGCAGGACCGGAGCCGAGCAGTACTTC.

V usage is TRBV7-8 and J usage is TRBJ2-2; 10 nucleotides line up with TRBD2. V shed 4 bases and J 3 bases; nucleotides not matched to a gene: 5. The germline V gene has CDR1 SGHVS and CDR2 FQNEAQ. This CDR3 region has 16 residues. CDR3 sequence reads: CASSWELAGYTGELFF. CDR3 coding DNA: TGTGCCAGCAGCTGGGAACTAGCGGGATACACCGGGGAGCTGTTTTTT.

The chain uses TRBV4-1 and TRBJ2-5; D may be TRBD1 (6 bases). Trimming stripped 9 bases from V and 2 bases from J, with 16 bases between. The CDR3 extends over 14 amino acids. Germline lookup yields CDR1 MGHRA and CDR2 YSYEKL. For the CDR3, the DNA is TGCGCCAGTGAGAAGGACAGCTCTCAAGAGACCCAGTACTTC. Protein product: CASEKDSSQETQYF.

J is TRBJ1-1 and V is TRBV9; the D is unclear. Trimming removed 5 bases at V and 0 bases at J, with 20 bases between. This CDR3 has 17 residues. The V gene's germline CDR1 is SGDLS and CDR2 YYNGEE. The CDR3 is CASSKGVLIDMNTEAFF. For the CDR3, the DNA is TGTGCCAGCAGTAAAGGTGTCCTAATTGACATGAACACTGAAGCTTTCTTT.